Sequencing of this T cell receptor beta chain was carried out in a study of T cell responses to AZD1222 COVID-19 vaccine. V lost 0 bases and J 0 bases, leaving 12 bases between the germline ends. CDR1 and CDR2 (germline): LGHNA, YSLEER. CDR3 length equals 17 residues. This clone was recorded only once. The antigen remains undetermined. The table came from immunoSEQ multiplex PCR; TCRdb's copy has only in-frame clones and leaves some out. The data show about 110,000 clones, less than 95% seen once. General observations from the study: Mostly white British, mostly female donors; authors suggested clonal diversity may be underestimated.

The source was peripheral blood, collected 28 days after the second AZD1222 dose. The sequence came from an adult who received the AZD1222 COVID-19 vaccine. V usage is TRBV4-3 and J usage is TRBJ1-3, with D unresolved. DNA for the CDR3: TGCGCCAGCAGCCAAGATCACCCCCCCGGCTCTGGAAACACCATATATTTT. It yields the protein CASSQDHPPGSGNTIYF.